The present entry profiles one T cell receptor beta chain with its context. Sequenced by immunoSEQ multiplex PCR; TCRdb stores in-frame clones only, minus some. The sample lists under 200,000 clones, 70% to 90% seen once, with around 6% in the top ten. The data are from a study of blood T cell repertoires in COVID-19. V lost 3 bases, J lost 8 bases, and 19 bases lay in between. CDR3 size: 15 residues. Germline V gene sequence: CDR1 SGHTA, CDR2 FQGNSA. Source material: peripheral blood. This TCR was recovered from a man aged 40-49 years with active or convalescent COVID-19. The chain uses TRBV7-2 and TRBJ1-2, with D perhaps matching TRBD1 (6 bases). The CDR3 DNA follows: TGTGCCAGCAGCTTGGTCTCAGGGGAGTCTGGGGGCTACACCTTC. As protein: CASSLVSGESGGYTF.